These T cell receptor beta chains were read from a single sample in a study of blood T cells in healthy people across ages. TCRdb called the 5' RACE reads again in MiXCR, with one record for every CDR3 protein. The data contain about 800,000 distinct CDR3 sequences, nearly 60% of them singletons. Sequenced material: blood. Receptors originate from a man aged 30-40 years in good health. The CDR3 runs from the conserved cysteine through the conserved F or W. Fields, in order: J gene, V gene, clone size, D gene, CDR3 protein, CDR3 DNA. D genes are given only for firm matches. A row's size may be missing; if present it is once, few, many or a size class.

J gene: TRBJ2-3
V gene: TRBV7-2
clone size: -
D gene: -
CDR3 protein: CASSLGQPDTQYF
CDR3 DNA: TGTGCCAGCAGTCTGGGCCAACCAGATACGCAGTATTTT

J gene: TRBJ1-4
V gene: TRBV11-2
clone size: -
D gene: -
CDR3 protein: CASSLGGRQLFF
CDR3 DNA: TGTGCCAGCAGCCTCGGAGGGAGGCAACTGTTTTTT

J gene: TRBJ2-7
V gene: TRBV27
clone size: many
D gene: TRBD2
CDR3 protein: CASSSRLAPYEQYF
CDR3 DNA: TGTGCCAGCAGTTCGCGACTAGCCCCCTACGAGCAGTACTTC

J gene: TRBJ2-3
V gene: TRBV29-1
clone size: -
D gene: TRBD1
CDR3 protein: CSVDLRSRGLSGTQYF
CDR3 DNA: TGCAGCGTTGATCTCCGGAGTAGGGGGCTGAGCGGTACGCAGTATTTT

J gene: TRBJ2-2
V gene: TRBV29-1
clone size: -
D gene: TRBD2
CDR3 protein: CSVEGQGLAGVAGELFF
CDR3 DNA: TGCAGCGTTGAGGGACAGGGACTAGCGGGAGTTGCCGGGGAGCTGTTTTTT

J gene: TRBJ2-7
V gene: TRBV20-1
clone size: few
D gene: TRBD2
CDR3 protein: CSARDSSGRLSEQYF
CDR3 DNA: TGCAGTGCTAGAGATTCCAGCGGGAGATTATCCGAGCAGTACTTC

J gene: TRBJ2-5
V gene: TRBV6-9
clone size: -
D gene: -
CDR3 protein: CASSPPRGMEETQYF
CDR3 DNA: TGTGCCAGCAGCCCCCCCCGAGGGATGGAAGAGACCCAGTACTTC

J gene: TRBJ2-3
V gene: TRBV12-3/TRBV12-4
clone size: -
D gene: TRBD2
CDR3 protein: CASDPAGGITDTQYF
CDR3 DNA: TGTGCCAGCGATCCAGCGGGGGGGATCACAGATACGCAGTATTTT

J gene: TRBJ2-3
V gene: TRBV7-2
clone size: -
D gene: -
CDR3 protein: CASSLRAGAGARTDTQYF
CDR3 DNA: TGTGCCAGCAGCTTAAGGGCTGGGGCTGGTGCTAGAACAGATACGCAGTATTTT

J gene: TRBJ2-1
V gene: TRBV20-1
clone size: -
D gene: TRBD2
CDR3 protein: CSARDGRGGRNEQFF
CDR3 DNA: TGCAGTGCTAGAGATGGGCGGGGGGGCAGAAATGAGCAGTTCTTC

J gene: TRBJ2-1
V gene: TRBV28
clone size: few
D gene: -
CDR3 protein: CASTSGGATYNEQFF
CDR3 DNA: TGTGCTAGCACCAGTGGGGGGGCAACCTACAATGAGCAGTTCTTC

J gene: TRBJ2-3
V gene: TRBV12-3/TRBV12-4
clone size: few
D gene: -
CDR3 protein: CASSSQLNTQYF
CDR3 DNA: TGTGCCAGCAGTTCACAGTTGAATACGCAGTATTTT

J gene: TRBJ2-3
V gene: TRBV10-3
clone size: -
D gene: TRBD2
CDR3 protein: CAIGERLADQRDTQYF
CDR3 DNA: TGTGCCATCGGGGAGCGACTAGCGGACCAAAGGGATACGCAGTATTTT

J gene: TRBJ2-1
V gene: TRBV5-5
clone size: -
D gene: -
CDR3 protein: CASSLATGTPYNEQFF
CDR3 DNA: TGTGCCAGCAGCTTGGCTACAGGGACTCCCTACAATGAGCAGTTCTTC

J gene: TRBJ1-1
V gene: TRBV19
clone size: -
D gene: -
CDR3 protein: CASSSSEAFF
CDR3 DNA: TGTGCCAGTAGTAGTTCTGAAGCTTTCTTT

J gene: TRBJ1-1
V gene: TRBV10-2
clone size: -
D gene: -
CDR3 protein: CASEGEDPEAFF
CDR3 DNA: TGCGCCAGCGAAGGGGAAGATCCTGAAGCTTTCTTT

J gene: TRBJ1-2
V gene: TRBV6-5
clone size: few
D gene: -
CDR3 protein: CASSYSNTRQTLLNYGYTF
CDR3 DNA: TGTGCCAGCAGTTACTCGAACACGCGACAGACTCTCCTTAACTATGGCTACACCTTC

J gene: TRBJ2-7
V gene: TRBV12-5
clone size: -
D gene: -
CDR3 protein: CASARDFSYEQYF
CDR3 DNA: TGTGCTAGTGCCCGGGACTTTTCCTACGAGCAGTACTTC

J gene: TRBJ2-1
V gene: TRBV6-6
clone size: -
D gene: -
CDR3 protein: CASSENYNEQFF
CDR3 DNA: TGTGCCAGCAGTGAGAACTACAATGAGCAGTTCTTC

J gene: TRBJ2-7
V gene: TRBV10-3
clone size: -
D gene: -
CDR3 protein: CATLEGQSREQYF
CDR3 DNA: TGTGCCACCCTCGAGGGGCAATCCCGCGAGCAGTACTTC

J gene: TRBJ2-3
V gene: TRBV3-1
clone size: -
D gene: -
CDR3 protein: CASSQRRQTDTQYF
CDR3 DNA: TGTGCCAGCAGCCAAAGGCGGCAGACAGATACGCAGTATTTT

J gene: TRBJ2-7
V gene: TRBV4-3
clone size: -
D gene: -
CDR3 protein: CASSQDYTSRREQYF
CDR3 DNA: TGCGCCAGCAGCCAAGATTACACTAGTCGGCGCGAGCAGTACTTC

J gene: TRBJ2-7
V gene: TRBV28
clone size: few
D gene: -
CDR3 protein: CASSKTEKRYF
CDR3 DNA: TGTGCCAGCAGCAAGACAGAAAAGCGGTACTTC

J gene: TRBJ2-1
V gene: TRBV5-1
clone size: few
D gene: TRBD2
CDR3 protein: CASSLPSGGGSSYNEQFF
CDR3 DNA: TGCGCCAGCAGCCTACCTAGCGGGGGGGGAAGCTCCTACAATGAGCAGTTCTTC

J gene: TRBJ1-1
V gene: TRBV12-3/TRBV12-4
clone size: once
D gene: TRBD1
CDR3 protein: CASRTGANTEAFF
CDR3 DNA: TGTGCCAGCAGGACAGGGGCGAACACTGAAGCTTTCTTT

J gene: TRBJ1-1
V gene: TRBV12-3/TRBV12-4
clone size: once
D gene: -
CDR3 protein: CATRGAEYTEAFF
CDR3 DNA: TGTGCCACCCGGGGGGCGGAGTACACTGAAGCTTTCTTT

J gene: TRBJ2-1
V gene: TRBV29-1
clone size: -
D gene: -
CDR3 protein: CSVASSTGRGEQFF
CDR3 DNA: TGCAGCGTTGCCTCTAGCACGGGGAGGGGGGAGCAGTTCTTC

J gene: TRBJ2-1
V gene: TRBV4-3
clone size: -
D gene: TRBD2
CDR3 protein: CASSQEPGLDYNEQFF
CDR3 DNA: TGCGCCAGCAGCCAAGAGCCGGGACTAGACTACAATGAGCAGTTCTTC

J gene: TRBJ2-4
V gene: TRBV29-1
clone size: -
D gene: -
CDR3 protein: CSVLDQNWNIQYF
CDR3 DNA: TGCAGCGTCCTGGACCAAAACTGGAACATTCAGTACTTC

J gene: TRBJ1-2
V gene: TRBV6-1
clone size: -
D gene: -
CDR3 protein: CASSEGTYGYTF
CDR3 DNA: TGTGCCAGCAGTGAGGGTACCTATGGCTACACCTTC

J gene: TRBJ2-5
V gene: TRBV5-1
clone size: -
D gene: -
CDR3 protein: CASRLRDKETQYF
CDR3 DNA: TGCGCCAGCCGACTCCGGGACAAAGAGACCCAGTACTTC

J gene: TRBJ2-1
V gene: TRBV5-1
clone size: few
D gene: -
CDR3 protein: CASSLESAGNEQFF
CDR3 DNA: TGCGCCAGCAGCTTGGAGTCTGCGGGCAATGAGCAGTTCTTC

J gene: TRBJ1-5
V gene: TRBV6-1
clone size: -
D gene: TRBD1
CDR3 protein: CASSVPPGTGNNQPQHF
CDR3 DNA: TGTGCCAGCAGTGTACCTCCCGGGACAGGGAATAATCAGCCCCAGCATTTT

J gene: TRBJ2-5
V gene: TRBV6-1
clone size: -
D gene: -
CDR3 protein: CTSRRFWGTGETQYF
CDR3 DNA: TGTACCAGCAGGCGGTTTTGGGGTACAGGAGAGACCCAGTACTTC

J gene: TRBJ2-3
V gene: TRBV7-8
clone size: -
D gene: -
CDR3 protein: CASSPRRDPFIDTQYF
CDR3 DNA: TGTGCCAGCAGCCCCCGGCGGGACCCCTTCATAGATACGCAGTATTTT

J gene: TRBJ2-7
V gene: TRBV25-1
clone size: -
D gene: TRBD2
CDR3 protein: CASSVSGRANEQYF
CDR3 DNA: TGTGCCAGCAGTGTTAGCGGGAGGGCCAACGAGCAGTACTTC

J gene: TRBJ1-2
V gene: TRBV6-2/TRBV6-3
clone size: -
D gene: TRBD1
CDR3 protein: CASSYVGTATYGYTF
CDR3 DNA: TGTGCCAGCAGTTACGTAGGGACAGCTACTTATGGCTACACCTTC

J gene: TRBJ2-7
V gene: TRBV9
clone size: -
D gene: TRBD2
CDR3 protein: CASSAYRDYIYEQYF
CDR3 DNA: TGTGCCAGCAGCGCGTACCGGGACTACATCTACGAGCAGTACTTC

J gene: TRBJ2-5
V gene: TRBV5-1
clone size: -
D gene: -
CDR3 protein: CASSLDEQETQYF
CDR3 DNA: TGCGCCAGCAGCTTGGATGAACAAGAGACCCAGTACTTC

J gene: TRBJ2-2
V gene: TRBV13
clone size: -
D gene: -
CDR3 protein: CVSSFEGGFFGTGELFF
CDR3 DNA: TGTGTCAGCAGCTTCGAAGGGGGATTCTTTGGGACCGGGGAGCTGTTTTTT

J gene: TRBJ2-6
V gene: TRBV7-9
clone size: -
D gene: -
CDR3 protein: CASSLGIPSGANVLTF
CDR3 DNA: TGTGCCAGCAGCTTAGGGATCCCCTCTGGGGCCAACGTCCTGACTTTC

J gene: TRBJ2-3
V gene: TRBV10-3
clone size: -
D gene: TRBD2
CDR3 protein: CAISGSGDGGTDTQYF
CDR3 DNA: TGTGCCATCAGTGGTAGCGGGGATGGAGGGACAGATACGCAGTATTTT

J gene: TRBJ2-3
V gene: TRBV12-3/TRBV12-4
clone size: -
D gene: TRBD1
CDR3 protein: CASTPGTGIVDTQYF
CDR3 DNA: TGTGCCAGCACGCCAGGGACAGGGATAGTAGATACGCAGTATTTT

J gene: TRBJ2-1
V gene: TRBV29-1
clone size: -
D gene: TRBD2
CDR3 protein: CSVRGRVNEQFF
CDR3 DNA: TGCAGCGTACGGGGGAGGGTCAATGAGCAGTTCTTC

J gene: TRBJ2-7
V gene: TRBV7-9
clone size: few
D gene: TRBD2
CDR3 protein: CASSLPLAGDYEQYF
CDR3 DNA: TGTGCCAGCAGCTTACCTCTGGCGGGAGACTACGAGCAGTACTTC

J gene: TRBJ2-7
V gene: TRBV27
clone size: -
D gene: TRBD1
CDR3 protein: CASRRTGVDRGFHEQYF
CDR3 DNA: TGTGCCAGCAGGAGGACGGGCGTGGACAGGGGCTTTCACGAGCAGTACTTC

J gene: TRBJ2-3
V gene: TRBV28
clone size: -
D gene: TRBD1
CDR3 protein: CASRRQGMFTDTQYF
CDR3 DNA: TGTGCCAGCAGAAGACAGGGGATGTTCACAGATACGCAGTATTTT

J gene: TRBJ2-5
V gene: TRBV5-1
clone size: -
D gene: -
CDR3 protein: CASRVTSQETQYF
CDR3 DNA: TGCGCCAGCAGGGTAACGTCCCAAGAGACCCAGTACTTC

J gene: TRBJ2-4
V gene: TRBV27
clone size: -
D gene: TRBD2
CDR3 protein: CASYSTSGSQGIQYF
CDR3 DNA: TGTGCCAGTTACTCCACTAGCGGGTCCCAGGGCATTCAGTACTTC

J gene: TRBJ2-1
V gene: TRBV11-1
clone size: -
D gene: TRBD1
CDR3 protein: CASSPLGQGCNEQFF
CDR3 DNA: TGTGCCAGCAGCCCGCTAGGACAGGGCTGCAATGAGCAGTTCTTC

J gene: TRBJ2-5
V gene: TRBV27
clone size: -
D gene: TRBD2
CDR3 protein: CASSPAALAGQETQYF
CDR3 DNA: TGTGCCAGCAGCCCCGCCGCGCTAGCGGGTCAAGAGACCCAGTACTTC

J gene: TRBJ2-1
V gene: TRBV20-1
clone size: few
D gene: -
CDR3 protein: CSARDRDFSYNEQFF
CDR3 DNA: TGCAGTGCTAGAGACCGGGACTTCTCCTACAATGAGCAGTTCTTC